The 13 T cell receptor beta chains below were found in one sample sequenced in a study of blood T cell repertoires in COVID-19. Profiling relied on immunoSEQ multiplex PCR, and the TCRdb table lists in-frame clones only, not all of them. This sample has about 74,000 clones, with 84% found just once. The sequenced sample was peripheral blood. The receptors shown here come from a human donor in a cohort sampled during active COVID-19.

The rearrangement uses TRBV6-5 and TRBJ2-7, with 11 bases fitting TRBD1. The CDR3 has 15 amino acids. Germline V gene data show CDR1 as MNHEY and CDR2 as SVGAGI. V lost 4 bases, J lost 6 bases, and 8 bases stayed unmatched. The CDR3 protein is CASSSGTGGLGEQYF. CDR3 DNA: TGTGCCAGCAGTTCCGGGACAGGGGGGTTAGGCGAGCAGTACTTC.

V gene TRBV9 combines with J gene TRBJ2-5; TRBD1 matches 7 bases. CDR3 size: 14 residues. V lost 4 bases to trimming and J lost 3 bases; unmatched junction nucleotides: 6. In germline, CDR1 is SGDLS, CDR2 YYNGEE. CDR3 loop: CASSPGQAKETQYF. CDR3 sequence (DNA): TGTGCCAGCAGCCCAGGACAGGCCAAAGAGACCCAGTACTTC.

This chain connects TRBV5-6 to TRBJ1-2, with TRBD1 matching 7 bases. The germline gives CDR1 SGHDT, CDR2 YYEEEE. J gave up 7 bases and V 3 bases, and 9 bases lay outside the gene matches. This CDR3 comprises 14 residues. CDR3 DNA: TGTGCCAGCAGCTGGGGGCAGGGGGGATTTGGCTACACCTTC. Translating gives CASSWGQGGFGYTF.

This chain connects TRBV11-2 to TRBJ2-7; D is undetermined. Germline V lookup: CDR1 SGHAT, CDR2 FQNNGV. V dropped 2 bases and J dropped 2 bases, with 19 bases sitting between them. There are 17 residues in the CDR3. CDR3 nucleotide sequence: TGTGCCAGCAGCTTATCCGTTGGTCCCAAAGCGACCTACGAGCAGTACTTC. The encoded protein is CASSLSVGPKATYEQYF.

This clone was seen a single time. V is TRBV4-2 and J is TRBJ2-1; 8 positions match TRBD1. CDR3 length equals 16 residues. The junction had 8 bases not matched to a gene; V was cut back by 1 base and J by 6 bases. Germline values: CDR1 LGHNA, CDR2 YNFKEQ. CDR3 sequence: CASSQGSQGAGNEQFF. The CDR3 DNA reads TGTGCCAGCAGCCAAGGGAGCCAGGGGGCAGGCAATGAGCAGTTCTTC.

This rearrangement joins TRBV20-1 to TRBJ1-2, with unresolved D. Germline values: CDR1 DFQATT, CDR2 SNEGSKA (reference sequence). The CDR3 totals 12 residues. V shed 3 bases and J shed 4 bases, with 9 bases lying between them. For the CDR3, the DNA is TGCAGTGCTAGTACAGATTCCTATGGCTACACCTTC. Protein product: CSASTDSYGYTF.

This rearrangement joins TRBV21-1 to TRBJ1-5; the D segment call TRBD1 is taken from the table without a DNA check. TRBV21-1 is a pseudogene locus. The CDR3 is 22 amino acids. CDR3 residues: CASSKDSRRRHWTLYSNQPQHF. CDR3 in DNA: TGTGCCAGCAGCAAAGATTCAAGGCGCAGACACTGGACACTGTATAGCAATCAGCCCCAGCATTTT.

The rearrangement links TRBV6-5 to TRBJ2-7; 8 nucleotides align to TRBD1. The CDR3 runs 13 residues. Germline-derived CDR1 and CDR2 are MNHEY and SVGAGI. With V trimmed by 5 bases and J by 5 bases, 5 bases remained unmatched. CDR3 region: CASSRTGINEQYF. As DNA, the CDR3 is TGTGCCAGCAGTCGGACAGGGATCAACGAGCAGTACTTC.

This chain links TRBV5-1 with TRBJ1-1; 8 bases agree with TRBD1. Germline lookup yields CDR1 SGHRS and CDR2 YFSETQ. V lost 1 base to trimming and J lost 4 bases; unmatched junction nucleotides: 3. The CDR3 loop spans 14 amino acids. The CDR3 reads CASSLYRGATEAFF. CDR3 nucleotides: TGCGCCAGCAGCTTGTACAGGGGGGCCACTGAAGCTTTCTTT.

V usage is TRBV19 and J usage is TRBJ1-6; 7 nucleotides align to TRBD1. The CDR3 loop spans 17 amino acids. Germline V gene sequence: CDR1 LNHDA, CDR2 SQIVND (reference sequence). The V segment lost 5 bases and the J segment 4 bases; nucleotides outside the gene matches: 11. The CDR3 loop reads CASSVPGQRTYNSPLHF. Here the CDR3 DNA reads TGTGCCAGTAGTGTACCGGGACAGCGGACATATAATTCACCCCTCCACTTT.

The chain has TRBV6-6 and TRBJ2-3; 9 nucleotides line up with TRBD2. CDR1 and CDR2 (germline): MNHNY, SVGAGI (reference sequence). The CDR3 is made up of 15 amino acids. Trimming took 2 bases from V and 7 from J; bases not matched to a gene: 7. The CDR3 reads CASSYGLAGVNTQYF. CDR3 nucleotide sequence: TGTGCCAGCAGTTACGGATTAGCGGGGGTGAATACGCAGTATTTT.

J is TRBJ2-3 and V is TRBV3-1 (or the pseudogene TRBV3-2); 11 positions agree with TRBD2. Germline V gene data show CDR1 as LGHDT and CDR2 as YNNKEL (reference sequence). V shed 1 base and J 4 bases; nucleotides not matched to a gene: 7. This CDR3 has 17 amino acids. CDR3 amino acids: CASSQGFSGGVADTQYF. DNA of the CDR3: TGTGCCAGCAGCCAAGGTTTTAGCGGGGGGGTGGCAGATACGCAGTATTTT.

This clone came up once. This chain uses TRBV9 with TRBJ2-3; D gene unclear. Trimming removed 0 bases from V and 1 base from J, with 9 bases in between. The CDR3 has 15 amino acids. CDR1 and CDR2 from the germline V gene are SGDLS and YYNGEE. CDR3 DNA: TGTGCCAGCAGCGTAGACACGGGTGGCACAGATACGCAGTATTTT. It codes for CASSVDTGGTDTQYF. Drawing the rest from reference TRBV9 and TRBJ2-3, the complete variable domain is DSGVTQTPKHLITATGQRVTLRCSPRSGDLSVYWYQQSLDQGLQFLIQYYNGEERAKGNILERFSAQQFPDLHSELNLSSLELGDSALYFCASSVDTGGTDTQYFGPGTRLTVL.